Listed below are T cell receptor beta chains from one sample, sequenced in a study of T cell clusters in autoimmune cytopenias. Following a re-call of the multiplex PCR reads, TCRdb has one entry per CDR3 protein and lacks DNA. This repertoire comprises roughly 8,300 distinct CDR3 sequences; its ten largest clones make up roughly 6.4%. What was sequenced was peripheral blood. The receptors were sampled from a human donor with an autoimmune cytopenia or autoimmune hepatitis (not recorded which). Both conserved end residues are part of each CDR3. Fields, in order: V gene, J gene, clone size, CDR3 protein. The size of a clone is reported for some rows only, either as once, few or many, or as a class for expanded clones.

>TRBV5-1|TRBJ2-3|.
CASSDSGGAVTQYF
>TRBV25-1|TRBJ2-1|.
CASSEFGGSNYNEQFF
>TRBV30|TRBJ1-1|medium-sized
CAWSGTGNMNTEAFF
>TRBV12-3/TRBV12-4|TRBJ1-1|.
CASSKMRTEAFF
>TRBV5-1|TRBJ1-2|.
CASSQRQGTTIRYGYTF
>TRBV18|TRBJ2-7|medium-sized
CASSPSSLYEQYF
>TRBV6-6|TRBJ2-5|medium-sized
CASSLQQGTGETQYF
>TRBV19|TRBJ1-5|.
CASRPGQSNQPQHF
>TRBV19|TRBJ2-4|.
CASKKGGLAKNIQYF
>TRBV5-1|TRBJ2-1|.
CASSLASTSYNEQFF
>TRBV18|TRBJ2-2|medium-sized
CASSKSNGGELFF
>TRBV19|TRBJ1-2|medium-sized
CASSIIANYGYTF
>TRBV27|TRBJ2-7|medium-sized
CASSPQGSSYEQYF
>TRBV27|TRBJ2-1|medium-sized
CASSLLNNEQFF
>TRBV27|TRBJ2-3|medium-sized
CASSSTGRSTFPDTQYF
>TRBV20-1|TRBJ1-2|.
CSARVNGQGARGYTF
>TRBV5-4|TRBJ2-2|medium-sized
CASSSIAGGNTGELFF
>TRBV6-1|TRBJ2-7|medium-sized
CASSGVHEQYF
>TRBV19|TRBJ2-5|medium-sized
CASSSEGPSWGGETQYF
>TRBV18|TRBJ2-1|.
CASSPPGLSSYNEQFF
>TRBV6-1|TRBJ2-5|.
CASSVRTGGQETQYF
>TRBV20-1|TRBJ1-2|.
CSARGGERVDYGYTF
>TRBV19|TRBJ1-2|medium-sized
CASSIWFGDYGYTF
>TRBV6-5|TRBJ1-4|.
CASSPPGSTNEKLFF
>TRBV30|TRBJ1-5|medium-sized
CAWRGLGGDQPQHF
>TRBV6-1|TRBJ1-5|.
CASSPIGAYQPQHF
>TRBV29-1|TRBJ2-2|medium-sized
CSVEGLANGGSGELFF
>TRBV27|TRBJ1-5|.
CASSIPGGPQHF
>TRBV6-6|TRBJ2-3|.
CAGGAGADTQYF
>TRBV5-1|TRBJ2-3|.
CASSLPLAAVTDTQYF
>TRBV7-2|TRBJ2-2|.
CASSLFGTGLSGELFF
>TRBV19|TRBJ2-6|medium-sized
CASRSSGANVLTF
>TRBV20-1|TRBJ2-3|.
CSASETSGAPDTQYF
>TRBV6-5|TRBJ2-7|medium-sized
CASTGGGERQYF
>TRBV20-1|TRBJ1-4|.
CSAERGFEKLFF
>TRBV6-6|TRBJ2-7|medium-sized
CASRPGQGPYEQYF
>TRBV27|TRBJ2-2|medium-sized
CASSSSGRTNTGELFF
>TRBV6-1|TRBJ1-6|medium-sized
CASSPGQGRNSPLHF
>TRBV6-6|TRBJ2-2|medium-sized
CASSYPYTGELFF
>TRBV6-1|TRBJ2-1|medium-sized
CAGMRQGDNEQFF
>TRBV19|TRBJ2-7|.
CASRDRGYEQYF
>TRBV6-6|TRBJ1-5|.
CASSTRQFNQPQHF
>TRBV6-5|TRBJ1-6|medium-sized
CASSYSKSSGAGSPLHF
>TRBV19|TRBJ2-2|medium-sized
CASSRPGATNTGELFF
>TRBV6-5|TRBJ1-1|medium-sized
CASSDLSGGRTEAFF
>TRBV12-3/TRBV12-4|TRBJ2-7|medium-sized
CASSPTSSALNEQYF
>TRBV6-5|TRBJ2-1|medium-sized
CASSYGLGNEQFF
>TRBV30|TRBJ1-6|.
CAWEFGRRSSPLHF
>TRBV29-1|TRBJ1-1|.
CSVGLGFWGEGNTEAFF
>TRBV11-2|TRBJ1-1|.
CASMMAGGHTEAFF
>TRBV12-3/TRBV12-4|TRBJ1-5|.
CASSLRFKPPYSNQPQHF
>TRBV5-4|TRBJ2-5|.
CASSLGRWETQYF
>TRBV5-4|TRBJ1-3|medium-sized
CASSLYGNTIYF
>TRBV12-3/TRBV12-4|TRBJ2-2|.
CASSFRDSTGELFF
>TRBV5-6|TRBJ1-6|.
CASSLVSQGSSYNSPLHF